The 29 T cell receptor beta chains below come from one sample, sequenced in a study of blood T cells in healthy people across ages. The authors ran a second PCR of about 7 to 11 cycles using a sample-barcoded 5' primer and a J-beta primer mix. Using its own MiXCR run on the 5' RACE reads, TCRdb lists one record per CDR3 protein. The sample has 1.5 million to 2 million distinct CDR3 sequences, roughly a third seen once. The sequenced material came from blood. The receptors come from a woman in her twenties or thirties in good health.

The J gene is TRBJ2-1, the V gene TRBV11-2, with a tentative D call TRBD2 (6 bases). V was trimmed by 2 bases and J by 1 base, leaving 24 bases between them. The germline V gene has CDR1 SGHAT and CDR2 FQNNGV. The CDR3 is 20 amino acids. The CDR3 bases are TGTGCCAGCAGCTTATCAGAAGGCGAGGGAGGCATTTTGTCCTACAATGAGCAGTTCTTC. Its protein product is CASSLSEGEGGILSYNEQFF.

Notes on this clonotype: This clone may be a read error of a much larger clone one base away. The V call is TRBV7-2, the J call TRBJ2-1; no clear D. The last part of the DNA fits TRBJ2-7 better; the J call may be wrong. The CDR3 consists of 11 residues. The germline V gene has CDR1 SGHTA and CDR2 FQGNSA. The CDR3 loop reads CEVRSYNEQYF. CDR3 in DNA: TGTGAAGTACGGTCCTACAATGAGCAGTACTTC.

The CDR3 DNA reads TGCGCCAGCAGCGCGGGACAGATGAGCTCCTACAATGAGCAGTTCTTC. Its translation: CASSAGQMSSYNEQFF. The V and J genes are TRBV5-1 and TRBJ2-1; tentative D call: TRBD1 (7 bases). V was clipped by 4 bases and J by 0 bases, with 14 bases between them. Germline V CDR1 and CDR2: SGHRS, YFSETQ. The CDR3 is made up of 16 amino acids.

This clonotype was found a few times. This sequence joins TRBV5-1 and TRBJ2-7, with 12 positions matching TRBD1. The CDR3 length is 17 residues. CDR1 SGHRS and CDR2 YFSETQ come from the germline V gene. J gave up 1 base and V 0 bases, and 5 bases lay outside the gene matches. As DNA, the CDR3 is TGCGCCAGCAGCTTGGCCAAGGGACAGGGGGCTTCCTACGAGCAGTACTTC. Protein sequence: CASSLAKGQGASYEQYF. Filled out from reference TRBV5-1 and TRBJ2-7, the complete variable domain reads KAGVTQTPRYLIKTRGQQVTLSCSPISGHRSVSWYQQTPGQGLQFLFEYFSETQRNKGNFPGRFSGRQFSNSRSEMNVSTLELGDSALYLCASSLAKGQGASYEQYFGPGTRLTVT.

This clonotype appeared many times. The gene calls are TRBV29-1 and TRBJ2-5, with a weak D call TRBD1 (6 bases). Trimming left V 2 bases short and J 11 bases short, with 15 bases between. The germline CDR1 and CDR2 sequences are SQVTM and ANQGSEA. This CDR3 is 12 amino acids long. CDR3 DNA: TGCAGCGTTGAAAAAACACCAGGGGAGCAGTACTTC. It translates to CSVEKTPGEQYF. Full variable domain (missing parts from reference TRBV29-1 and TRBJ2-5): SAVISQKPSRDICQRGTSLTIQCQVDSQVTMMFWYRQQPGQSLTLIATANQGSEATYESGFVIDKFPISRPNLTFSTLTVSNMSPEDSSIYLCSVEKTPGEQYFGPGTRLLVL.

V gene TRBV20-1 combines with J gene TRBJ1-2; the D gene is possibly TRBD1 (5 bases). Deletions cut 1 base from V and 5 bases from J, with 11 bases between. The CDR3 sequence is 13 residues long. Germline V CDR1 and CDR2: DFQATT, SNEGSKA (reference sequence). CDR3 in DNA: TGCAGTGCTAGAGTCGACAGCCTATATGGCTACACCTTC. It translates to CSARVDSLYGYTF.

The J gene is TRBJ2-3, the V gene TRBV2; TRBD1 matches 9 bases. CDR3 length: 15 residues. Germline V gene sequence: CDR1 SNHLY, CDR2 FYNNEI. J lost 4 bases, V lost 8 bases, and 10 bases had no gene match. The CDR3 reads CASDLGQGKADTQYF. The CDR3 coding sequence is TGTGCCAGCGATTTAGGACAGGGGAAGGCAGATACGCAGTATTTT.

Many counts were recorded for this clonotype. The genes are TRBV4-1 and TRBJ2-5; tentative D call: TRBD2 (5 bases). From germline, CDR1 is MGHRA and CDR2 YSYEKL. The CDR3 consists of 14 residues. The V gene lost 4 bases and the J gene lost 5 bases, with 14 bases spanning the gap. CDR3 sequence reads: CASSRGLLGETQYF. The DNA for the CDR3 is TGCGCCAGCAGCCGAGGACTCCTGGGGGAGACCCAGTACTTC.

A few counts support this clonotype. The chain has TRBV28 and TRBJ2-1, with 11 bases identical to TRBD1. Trimming took 3 bases from V and 7 from J; bases not matched to a gene: 5. This CDR3 is 15 amino acids long. CDR1 MDHEN and CDR2 SYDVKM come from the germline V gene. The CDR3 loop is CASSLPDRGQNEQFF. CDR3 DNA sequence: TGTGCCAGCAGTTTGCCGGACAGGGGGCAAAATGAGCAGTTCTTC.

Points on this clonotype: A much larger clone sits a single nucleotide away, making a read error possible. This chain joins TRBV29-1 and TRBJ2-3; 7 bases match TRBD2. CDR3 length: 13 residues. The germline CDR1 and CDR2 sequences are SQVTM and ANQGSEA. Here the CDR3 reads CSGLAESTDSQYF. CDR3 nucleotides: TGCAGCGGGCTAGCGGAGAGCACAGATTCGCAGTATTTT.

The sample holds many counts of this clonotype. The gene calls are TRBV27 and TRBJ2-5, with D possibly being TRBD1 or TRBD2 (5 bases each). Trimming took off 9 bases at V and 5 bases at J, with 16 bases between the two ends. From germline, CDR1 is MNHEY and CDR2 SMNVEV (reference sequence). The CDR3 consists of 13 residues. The CDR3 nucleotides are TGTGCCAGTGCCCCGGGACGCCGGGAGACCCAGTACTTC. Its protein product is CASAPGRRETQYF.

As regards this clonotype: A single base separates this from a much larger clone, so it may be a read error. This chain uses TRBV7-9 with TRBJ2-1, with D perhaps being TRBD1 or TRBD2 (5 bases each). Germline lookup yields CDR1 SEHNR and CDR2 FQNEAQ (reference sequence). V was shortened by 5 bases and J by 13 bases, with 21 bases between the two germline ends. This CDR3 has 14 residues. In nucleotides, the CDR3 is TGTGCCAGCAGCCCACGAGCCATCTCCGGGACCCAGTTCTTC. Its translation: CASSPRAISGTQFF.

This clonotype showed up just a few times. The chain carries TRBV5-1 and TRBJ1-1, with unresolved D. Trimming removed 1 base at V and 4 bases at J, with 11 bases between. The CDR3 is 14 amino acids. CDR1 is SGHRS and CDR2 is YFSETQ in the germline V gene. The CDR3 DNA reads TGCGCCAGCAGCTTGACAGTAAAAGGCACTGAAGCTTTCTTT. Translation: CASSLTVKGTEAFF.

This clonotype was counted only a few times. V and J are TRBV5-5 and TRBJ2-1; 9 bases align to TRBD2. Trimming cost V 4 bases and J 10 bases; bases outside gene matches: 15. The CDR3 is 16 residues long. The germline V gene encodes CDR1 SGHKS and CDR2 YYEKEE (reference sequence). The CDR3 loop is CASSQRTSAIGWEQFF. As DNA, the CDR3 is TGTGCCAGCAGCCAGAGGACTAGCGCTATTGGGTGGGAGCAGTTCTTC.

This chain uses TRBV3-1 with TRBJ2-7; no reliable D call. Looked up from germline, CDR1 is LGHDT and CDR2 is YNNKEL (reference sequence). V was clipped by 4 bases and J by 2 bases, with 9 bases between them. This CDR3 spans 13 amino acids. This chain's CDR3 is CASSPNAAYEQYF. CDR3 in DNA: TGTGCCAGCAGCCCCAATGCAGCCTACGAGCAGTACTTC.

The genes are TRBV7-9 and TRBJ2-5, with D maybe TRBD2 (8 bases). V shed 1 base and J shed 5 bases, with 17 bases lying between them. CDR1 SEHNR and CDR2 FQNEAQ come from the germline V gene (reference sequence). The CDR3 is 16 residues long. The CDR3 DNA follows: TGTGCCAGCAGCTTAGTCGGGACAGCGGGGGCGGAGACCCAGTACTTC. Translation gives CASSLVGTAGAETQYF.

The CDR3 here is CSANDRGEPFRIYGYTF. The DNA for the CDR3 is TGCAGTGCTAACGACAGGGGAGAACCCTTTCGGATCTATGGCTACACCTTC. The V gene is TRBV20-1, the J gene TRBJ1-2; the match to TRBD1 covers 8 bases. CDR1 is DFQATT and CDR2 is SNEGSKA in the germline V gene (reference sequence). V shed 4 bases, J shed 4 bases, and the junction held 17 bases outside the gene matches. The CDR3 runs to 17 residues.

As to this clonotype: A junction boundary mismatches the germline segment, possibly from a read error. The chain recombines TRBV12-3 or TRBV12-4 with TRBJ2-6, with a weak D call TRBD1 (5 bases). The length of the CDR3 is 17 residues. The CDR3 region is CASSKQVPHSGADVLTF. CDR3 sequence (DNA): TGTGCCAGCAGCAAACAGGTTCCCCACTCTGGGGCCGACGTCCTGACTTTC.

This clonotype appeared a few times. The chain is built from TRBV11-2 and TRBJ1-2; D unresolved. V dropped 3 bases and J dropped 6 bases, with 14 bases sitting between them. The germline V gene encodes CDR1 SGHAT and CDR2 FQNNGV. The CDR3 totals 14 residues. CDR3 in DNA: TGTGCCAGCAGCTTCGAACCGAGACTCGATGGCTACACCTTC. This encodes CASSFEPRLDGYTF.

J is TRBJ2-5 and V is TRBV7-3; perhaps TRBD2 as D (7 bases). Trimming took off 4 bases at V and 3 bases at J, with 18 bases between the two ends. CDR1 SGHTA and CDR2 FQGTGA come from the germline V gene. There are 16 residues in the CDR3. The CDR3 sequence is CASSSPGRGGEETQYF. DNA for the CDR3: TGTGCCAGCAGCTCCCCGGGGAGGGGGGGGGAAGAGACCCAGTACTTC.

The V gene is TRBV6-1, the J gene TRBJ2-1, with 12 bases identical to TRBD2. J was trimmed by 4 bases and V by 0 bases; bases with no gene match: 1. Germline V gene sequence: CDR1 MNHNS, CDR2 SASEGT. The CDR3 sequence is 16 residues long. Here the CDR3 DNA reads TGTGCCAGCAGTGAAGCGGGACTAGCGGGTTACAATGAGCAGTTCTTC. It specifies CASSEAGLAGYNEQFF.

The chain couples TRBV19 to TRBJ2-5; a weak D match, TRBD1 (5 bases). The DNA end is a closer match to TRBJ2-7, so the J assignment may be wrong. From germline, CDR1 is LNHDA and CDR2 SQIVND (reference sequence). This CDR3 is built from 14 residues. CDR3 sequence reads: CATSPVRGTYEQYF. CDR3 in DNA: TGTGCCACTTCGCCGGTAAGGGGAACTTACGAGCAGTACTTC.

The V gene is TRBV6-5, the J gene TRBJ2-3; 11 positions match TRBD2. Germline values: CDR1 MNHEY, CDR2 SVGAGI. V lost 8 bases and J lost 4; bases outside the gene matches: 5. This CDR3 region has 14 residues. The CDR3 DNA is TGTGCCAGCCGGATAGCGGGAGGGGCAGATACGCAGTATTTT. Its translation is CASRIAGGADTQYF.

This clonotype was seen a handful of times. The CDR3: CASSPDRSSNQPQHF. CDR3 sequence (DNA): TGTGCCAGCAGCCCGGACAGGAGTAGCAATCAGCCCCAGCATTTT. The J gene is TRBJ1-5, the V gene TRBV6-2 or TRBV6-3; TRBD1 matches 7 bases. The CDR3 covers 15 residues. V lost 6 bases to trimming and J lost 0 bases; unmatched junction nucleotides: 5. Germline CDR1 reads MNHEY; CDR2 reads SVGEGT.

V and J are TRBV2 and TRBJ2-3, with a tentative D call TRBD1 (7 bases). The CDR3 is 19 amino acids. Looked up from germline, CDR1 is SNHLY and CDR2 is FYNNEI. Trimming removed 6 bases from V and 4 bases from J, with 29 bases in between. The CDR3 protein is CASSDQGGGGPTRADTQYF. The CDR3 DNA follows: TGTGCCAGCAGCGACCAGGGCGGAGGGGGCCCCACCCGGGCAGATACGCAGTATTTT.

Notes on this clonotype: Sequence at one end of the junction differs from germline and may be a read error. This sequence joins TRBV7-9 and TRBJ2-1; no definite D call. CDR1 is SEHNR, CDR2 FQNEAQ, per germline (reference sequence). This CDR3 spans 14 amino acids. As DNA, the CDR3 is TGTGCCAGCAGCCCGCACCGCGAGGCCAATGAGCGGTTCTTC. Residues: CASSPHREANERFF.

The CDR3 DNA is TGTGCCAGCAGCCAAGATCATAGCACTAGCAAGTTCTTC. It yields the protein CASSQDHSTSKFF. The genes are TRBV3-1 and TRBJ2-1, with D maybe TRBD2 (6 bases). Germline V gene data show CDR1 as LGHDT and CDR2 as YNNKEL (reference sequence). V was cut by 0 bases and J by 14 bases, with 14 bases left in between. The CDR3 totals 13 residues.

This clonotype was counted only a few times. This chain links TRBV20-1 with TRBJ1-2; a possible D gene is TRBD1 (5 bases). The CDR3 extends over 15 amino acids. Germline CDR1 is DFQATT and CDR2 is SNEGSKA (reference sequence). Trimming removed 0 bases from V and 8 bases from J, with 19 bases in between. For the CDR3, the DNA is TGCAGTGCTAGAGAAGTCGGCAGGGACGGAGAAGGCTACACCTTC. Its translation is CSAREVGRDGEGYTF.

CDR3 loop: CSAAGVTSETCNEQFF. Written as DNA, the CDR3 is TGCAGCGCCGCGGGGGTCACTAGCGAGACCTGCAATGAGCAGTTCTTC. J is TRBJ2-1 and V is TRBV29-1; 7 bases are shared with TRBD2. The length of the CDR3 is 16 residues. The germline CDR1 and CDR2 sequences are SQVTM and ANQGSEA. With V trimmed by 7 bases and J by 6 bases, 18 bases remained unmatched.